The rows below give T cell receptor delta chains drawn from one sample of a study of gamma-delta chains in newborns, infants, children. TCRdb used CATT to re-call clones from the reads. The sample has around 2,300 delta-chain clones; about 1% are singletons. The sample comprised blood. The receptors originated from a child who was a newborn, infant or young child, either healthy, febrile or measles-vaccinated (not recorded which). Each CDR3 is given with its conserved first and last residue. Each record gives: D gene, J gene, V gene, clone size, CDR3 DNA, CDR3 protein. D genes are given only for firm matches. A clone size is listed for some rows: how often the clone was seen (once, few, many), or a class if it is expanded.

D gene: TRDD3
J gene: TRDJ1
V gene: TRDV2
clone size: large
CDR3 DNA: TGTGCCTGTGACCCACTGGGGGACACCGATAAACTCATCTTT
CDR3 protein: CACDPLGDTDKLIF

D gene: TRDD3
J gene: TRDJ2
V gene: TRDV2
clone size: large
CDR3 DNA: TGTGCCTGTGACCCCCTGGGGGTCGAAGCTTTGACAGCACAACTCTTCTTT
CDR3 protein: CACDPLGVEALTAQLFF

D gene: TRDD3
J gene: TRDJ3
V gene: TRDV2
clone size: medium-sized
CDR3 DNA: TGTGCCTGTGACACCGCTGGGGGATTCGACTCCTGGGACACCCGACAGATGTTTTTC
CDR3 protein: CACDTAGGFDSWDTRQMFF

D gene: TRDD3
J gene: TRDJ1
V gene: TRDV2
clone size: -
CDR3 DNA: TGTGCCTGTGACACCGTACTGGGGGATACGCACACCGATAAACTCATCTTT
CDR3 protein: CACDTVLGDTHTDKLIF

D gene: -
J gene: TRDJ3
V gene: TRDV3
clone size: few
CDR3 DNA: TGTGCCTTTAGAGGGATAGGGGGCTCCTGGGACACCCGACAGATGTTTTTC
CDR3 protein: CAFRGIGGSWDTRQMFF

D gene: TRDD3
J gene: TRDJ3
V gene: TRDV2
clone size: large
CDR3 DNA: TGTGCCTGTGACGCTACTGGGGGATACGGGTCCTGGGACACCCGACAGATGTTTTTC
CDR3 protein: CACDATGGYGSWDTRQMFF

D gene: -
J gene: TRDJ1
V gene: TRDV2
clone size: few
CDR3 DNA: TGCGCCTGTGACGAGTTGGGGGACACCGATAAACTCATCTTT
CDR3 protein: CACDELGDTDKLIF

D gene: TRDD3
J gene: TRDJ3
V gene: TRDV2
clone size: large
CDR3 DNA: TGTGCCTGTGACACCGTACTGGGGGATTCCTGGGACACCCGACAGATGTTTTTC
CDR3 protein: CACDTVLGDSWDTRQMFF

D gene: -
J gene: TRDJ3
V gene: TRDV2
clone size: few
CDR3 DNA: TGTGCCTGTGACAGAGGAACCTGGGACACCCGACAGATGTTTTTC
CDR3 protein: CACDRGTWDTRQMFF

D gene: TRDD3
J gene: TRDJ1
V gene: TRDV2
clone size: large
CDR3 DNA: TGTGCCTGTGACGATCTGGGGGATAACGCCGACACCGATAAACTCATCTTT
CDR3 protein: CACDDLGDNADTDKLIF

D gene: TRDD3
J gene: TRDJ2
V gene: TRDV2
clone size: medium-sized
CDR3 DNA: TGTGCCTGTGACGCATTACTGGGGGATACGCCTTTGACAGCACAACTCTTCTTT
CDR3 protein: CACDALLGDTPLTAQLFF

D gene: TRDD3
J gene: TRDJ3
V gene: TRDV2
clone size: large
CDR3 DNA: TGTGCCTGTGACACCGTTACTGGGGGGAAAAGCTCCTGGGACACCCGACAGATGTTTTTC
CDR3 protein: CACDTVTGGKSSWDTRQMFF

D gene: TRDD3
J gene: TRDJ1
V gene: TRDV1
clone size: -
CDR3 DNA: TGTGCTCTTGGGAAGTACTGGGGGTACACCGATAAACTCATCTTT
CDR3 protein: CALGKYWGYTDKLIF

D gene: TRDD3
J gene: TRDJ2
V gene: TRDV2
clone size: large
CDR3 DNA: TGTGCCTGTGACACCTGGGGGATGACAGCACAACTCTTCTTT
CDR3 protein: CACDTWGMTAQLFF

D gene: -
J gene: TRDJ2
V gene: TRDV2
clone size: large
CDR3 DNA: TGTGCCTGTGACACACCGGGTTTACGGACTACAGCACAACTCTTCTTT
CDR3 protein: CACDTPGLRTTAQLFF

D gene: TRDD3
J gene: TRDJ3
V gene: TRDV2
clone size: -
CDR3 DNA: TGTGCCTGTGACACCGGGGGGATACCCCCTGGTCGGGACACCCGACAGATGTTTTTC
CDR3 protein: CACDTGGIPPGRDTRQMFF

D gene: TRDD3
J gene: TRDJ3
V gene: TRDV2
clone size: medium-sized
CDR3 DNA: TGTGCCTGTGACACCGTTCTGGGGGGATACTACTGGGACACCCGACAGATGTTTTTC
CDR3 protein: CACDTVLGGYYWDTRQMFF

D gene: TRDD3
J gene: TRDJ1
V gene: TRDV2
clone size: large
CDR3 DNA: TGTGCCTGTGACAACGTAGGGGGACTGGGGGCCCCGTACACCGATAAACTCATCTTT
CDR3 protein: CACDNVGGLGAPYTDKLIF

D gene: TRDD3
J gene: TRDJ3
V gene: TRDV2
clone size: medium-sized
CDR3 DNA: TGTGCCTGTGACAAAATACTGGGGGATACCTGGGACACCCGACAGATGTTTTTC
CDR3 protein: CACDKILGDTWDTRQMFF

D gene: TRDD3
J gene: TRDJ1
V gene: TRDV2
clone size: large
CDR3 DNA: TGTGCCTGTGACACTGGGGGATACGTTTTTGGTAAACTCATCTTT
CDR3 protein: CACDTGGYVFGKLIF

D gene: TRDD3
J gene: TRDJ3
V gene: TRDV2
clone size: few
CDR3 DNA: TGTGCCTGTGAGCGACTGGGGGATAACTCCTGGGACACCCGACAGATGTTTTTC
CDR3 protein: CACERLGDNSWDTRQMFF

D gene: -
J gene: TRDJ3
V gene: TRDV2
clone size: medium-sized
CDR3 DNA: TGTGCCTGTGACACCGTATCCCTCTCCTACTGGGACACCCGACAGATGTTTTTC
CDR3 protein: CACDTVSLSYWDTRQMFF

D gene: TRDD3
J gene: TRDJ3
V gene: TRDV2
clone size: medium-sized
CDR3 DNA: TGTGCCTGTGACACTACTGGGGGGTACACCCTCTCCTGGGACACCCGACAGATGTTTTTC
CDR3 protein: CACDTTGGYTLSWDTRQMFF

D gene: TRDD3
J gene: TRDJ3
V gene: TRDV2
clone size: large
CDR3 DNA: TGTGCCTGTGACTGGGGGATAGGGAGCTCCTGGGACACCCGACAGATGTTTTTC
CDR3 protein: CACDWGIGSSWDTRQMFF

D gene: TRDD3
J gene: TRDJ3
V gene: TRDV2
clone size: large
CDR3 DNA: TGTGCCTGTGACACTGGGGGATACGCCTCCTGGGACACCCGACAGATGTTTTTC
CDR3 protein: CACDTGGYASWDTRQMFF

D gene: TRDD3
J gene: TRDJ1
V gene: TRDV2
clone size: large
CDR3 DNA: TGTGCCTGTGACCTACTGGGGGATGACGATAAACTCATCTTT
CDR3 protein: CACDLLGDDDKLIF

D gene: -
J gene: TRDJ1
V gene: TRDV2
clone size: medium-sized
CDR3 DNA: TGTGCCTGTGACACCGTTGGGTCGTACACCGATAAACTCATCTTT
CDR3 protein: CACDTVGSYTDKLIF

D gene: -
J gene: TRDJ3
V gene: TRDV2
clone size: medium-sized
CDR3 DNA: TGTGCCTGTGACCCACAAGGGGTCCCCTGGGACACCCGACAGATGTTTTTC
CDR3 protein: CACDPQGVPWDTRQMFF